The clone carrying this T cell receptor (beta chain) was detected many times. Antigen unknown. This sample was taken from a study of response to subunit inactivated influenza vaccine. Regarding the study as a whole: Only a handful of new T cells, the authors suggested, are recruited with each seasonal influenza vaccination.

The V gene's germline CDR1 is SGDLS and CDR2 YYNGEE. The CDR3 runs to 16 residues. With 0 bases removed from V and 4 bases from J, the gap between germline ends came to 13 bases. TCRdb recomputed calls from the RT-PCR reads with MiXCR, one row per CDR3 protein. The sample lists fewer than 700,000 distinct CDR3 sequences, 10% to 15% occurring once. The chain carries TRBV9 and TRBJ2-2; a weak D match, TRBD2 (5 bases). This material consisted of PBMCs from blood, taken about 40 days after vaccination. The clonotype comes from a man aged 45-65 years who received an inactivated influenza vaccine. The CDR3 DNA reads as TGTGCCAGCAGCGTAGGAGGAGGATTGAGCACCGGGGAGCTGTTTTTT. Amino acid sequence: CASSVGGGLSTGELFF.